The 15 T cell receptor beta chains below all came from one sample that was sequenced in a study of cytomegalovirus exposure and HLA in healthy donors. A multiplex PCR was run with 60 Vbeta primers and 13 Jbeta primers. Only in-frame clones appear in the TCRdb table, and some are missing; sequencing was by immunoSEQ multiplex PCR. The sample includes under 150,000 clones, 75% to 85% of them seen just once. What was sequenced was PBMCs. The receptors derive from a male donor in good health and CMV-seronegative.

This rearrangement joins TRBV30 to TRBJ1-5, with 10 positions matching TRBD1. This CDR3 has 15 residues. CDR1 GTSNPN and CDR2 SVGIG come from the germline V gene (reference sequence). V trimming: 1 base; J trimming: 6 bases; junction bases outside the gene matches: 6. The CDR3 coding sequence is TGTGCCTGGAGTGATCGACAGGGGGCTAGTCAGCCCCAGCATTTT. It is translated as CAWSDRQGASQPQHF. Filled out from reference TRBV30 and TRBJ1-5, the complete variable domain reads SQTIHQWPATLVQPVGSPLSLECTVEGTSNPNLYWYRQAAGRGLQLLFYSVGIGQISSEVPQNLSASRPQDRQFILSSKKLLLSDSGFYLCAWSDRQGASQPQHFGDGTRLSIL.

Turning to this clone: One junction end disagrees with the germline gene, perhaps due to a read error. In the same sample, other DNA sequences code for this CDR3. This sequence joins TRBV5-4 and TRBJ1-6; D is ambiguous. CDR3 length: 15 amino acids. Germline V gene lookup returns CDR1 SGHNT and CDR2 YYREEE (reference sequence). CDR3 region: CASRREFGHNSPLHF. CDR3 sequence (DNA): TGTGCTAGCAGGAGGGAATTTGGGCATAATTCACCCCTCCACTTT.

In nucleotides, the CDR3 is TGCGCCAGCAGTCATAGACAGGGCAATGAGCAGTTCTTC. Its translation: CASSHRQGNEQFF. The V and J genes are TRBV5-1 and TRBJ2-1; the match to TRBD1 covers 7 bases. CDR1 and CDR2 from the germline V gene are SGHRS and YFSETQ. This CDR3 is built from 13 residues. Trimming took 5 bases from V and 6 from J; bases not matched to a gene: 5. The variable domain in full, with the rest retrieved from reference TRBV5-1 and TRBJ2-1, is KAGVTQTPRYLIKTRGQQVTLSCSPISGHRSVSWYQQTPGQGLQFLFEYFSETQRNKGNFPGRFSGRQFSNSRSEMNVSTLELGDSALYLCASSHRQGNEQFFGPGTRLTVL.

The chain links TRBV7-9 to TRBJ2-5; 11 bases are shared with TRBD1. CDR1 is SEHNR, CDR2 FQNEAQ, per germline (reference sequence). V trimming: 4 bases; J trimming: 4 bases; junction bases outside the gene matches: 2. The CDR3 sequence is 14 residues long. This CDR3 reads CASSSDRGPETQYF. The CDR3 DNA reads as TGTGCCAGCAGCTCGGACAGGGGGCCAGAGACCCAGTACTTC.

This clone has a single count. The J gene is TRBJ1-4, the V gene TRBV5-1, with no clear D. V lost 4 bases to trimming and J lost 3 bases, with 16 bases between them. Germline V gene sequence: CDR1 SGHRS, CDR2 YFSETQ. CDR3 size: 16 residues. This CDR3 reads CASSGGIREANEKLFF. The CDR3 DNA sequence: TGCGCCAGCAGCGGCGGGATACGGGAGGCTAATGAAAAACTGTTTTTT. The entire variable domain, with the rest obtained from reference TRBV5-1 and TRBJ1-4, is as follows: KAGVTQTPRYLIKTRGQQVTLSCSPISGHRSVSWYQQTPGQGLQFLFEYFSETQRNKGNFPGRFSGRQFSNSRSEMNVSTLELGDSALYLCASSGGIREANEKLFFGSGTQLSVL.

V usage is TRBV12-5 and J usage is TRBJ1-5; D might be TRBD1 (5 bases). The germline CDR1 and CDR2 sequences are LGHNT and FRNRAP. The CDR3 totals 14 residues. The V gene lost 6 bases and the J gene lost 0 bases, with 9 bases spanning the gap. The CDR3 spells CASGGLHSNQPQHF. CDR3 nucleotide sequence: TGTGCTAGTGGGGGGCTCCATAGCAATCAGCCCCAGCATTTT.

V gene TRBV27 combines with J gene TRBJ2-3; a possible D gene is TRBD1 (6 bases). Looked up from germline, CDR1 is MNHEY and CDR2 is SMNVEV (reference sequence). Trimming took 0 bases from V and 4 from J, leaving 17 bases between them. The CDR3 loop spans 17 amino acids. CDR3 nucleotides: TGTGCCAGCAGTTTATCGATATTTCAGGGGACCCCAGATACGCAGTATTTT. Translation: CASSLSIFQGTPDTQYF.

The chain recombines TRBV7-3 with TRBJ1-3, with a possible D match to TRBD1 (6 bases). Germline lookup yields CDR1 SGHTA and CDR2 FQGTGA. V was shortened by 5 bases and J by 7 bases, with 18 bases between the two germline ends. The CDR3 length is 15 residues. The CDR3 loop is CASSPGRGEENTIYF. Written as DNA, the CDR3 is TGTGCCAGCAGCCCCGGCAGGGGCGAGGAGAACACCATATATTTT.

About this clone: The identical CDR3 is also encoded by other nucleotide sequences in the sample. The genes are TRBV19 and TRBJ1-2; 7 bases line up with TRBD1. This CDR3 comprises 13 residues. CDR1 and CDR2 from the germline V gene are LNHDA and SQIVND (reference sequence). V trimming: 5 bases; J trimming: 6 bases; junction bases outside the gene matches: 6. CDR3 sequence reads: CASSPDRVDGYTF. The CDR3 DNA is TGTGCCAGTAGTCCCGACAGGGTTGATGGCTACACCTTC.

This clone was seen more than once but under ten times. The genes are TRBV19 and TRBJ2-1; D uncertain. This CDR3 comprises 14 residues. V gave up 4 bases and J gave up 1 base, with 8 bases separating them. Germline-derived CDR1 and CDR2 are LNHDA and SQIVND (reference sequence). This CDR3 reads CASSNLPSYNEQFF. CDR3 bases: TGTGCCAGTAGTAATCTACCGTCCTACAATGAGCAGTTCTTC.

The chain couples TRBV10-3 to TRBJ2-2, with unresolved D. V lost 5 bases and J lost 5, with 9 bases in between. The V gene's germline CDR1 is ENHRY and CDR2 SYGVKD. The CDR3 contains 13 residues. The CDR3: CAISLAPTGELFF. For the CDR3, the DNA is TGTGCCATCAGTTTGGCTCCGACCGGGGAGCTGTTTTTT.

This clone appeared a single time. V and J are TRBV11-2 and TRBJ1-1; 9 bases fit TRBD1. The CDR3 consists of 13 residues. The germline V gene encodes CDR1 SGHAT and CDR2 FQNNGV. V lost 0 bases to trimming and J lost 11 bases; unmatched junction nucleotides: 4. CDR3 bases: TGTGCCAGCAGCTTAGAACAGGGGGCCCGGGCTTTCTTT. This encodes CASSLEQGARAFF.

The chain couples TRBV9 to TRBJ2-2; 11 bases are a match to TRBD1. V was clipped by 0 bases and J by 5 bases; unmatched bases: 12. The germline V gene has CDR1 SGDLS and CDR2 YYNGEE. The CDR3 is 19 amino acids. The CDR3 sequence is CASSVVPILGTGGTGELFF. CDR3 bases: TGTGCCAGCAGCGTAGTGCCGATCTTGGGGACAGGGGGTACCGGGGAGCTGTTTTTT. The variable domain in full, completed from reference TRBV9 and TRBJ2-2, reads DSGVTQTPKHLITATGQRVTLRCSPRSGDLSVYWYQQSLDQGLQFLIQYYNGEERAKGNILERFSAQQFPDLHSELNLSSLELGDSALYFCASSVVPILGTGGTGELFFGEGSRLTVL.

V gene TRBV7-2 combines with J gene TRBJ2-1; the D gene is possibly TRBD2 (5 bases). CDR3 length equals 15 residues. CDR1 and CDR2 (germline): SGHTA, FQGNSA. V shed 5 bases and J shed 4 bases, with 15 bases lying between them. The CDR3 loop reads CASSPVHAGYNEQFF. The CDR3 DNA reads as TGTGCCAGCAGCCCCGTGCATGCGGGTTACAATGAGCAGTTCTTC.

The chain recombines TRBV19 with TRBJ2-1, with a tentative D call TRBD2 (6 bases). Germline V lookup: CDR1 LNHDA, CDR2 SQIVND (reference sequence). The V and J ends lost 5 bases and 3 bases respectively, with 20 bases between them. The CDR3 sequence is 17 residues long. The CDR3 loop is CASSDPRRGGFYNEQFF. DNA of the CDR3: TGTGCCAGTAGTGACCCTCGGCGGGGAGGATTCTACAATGAGCAGTTCTTC.